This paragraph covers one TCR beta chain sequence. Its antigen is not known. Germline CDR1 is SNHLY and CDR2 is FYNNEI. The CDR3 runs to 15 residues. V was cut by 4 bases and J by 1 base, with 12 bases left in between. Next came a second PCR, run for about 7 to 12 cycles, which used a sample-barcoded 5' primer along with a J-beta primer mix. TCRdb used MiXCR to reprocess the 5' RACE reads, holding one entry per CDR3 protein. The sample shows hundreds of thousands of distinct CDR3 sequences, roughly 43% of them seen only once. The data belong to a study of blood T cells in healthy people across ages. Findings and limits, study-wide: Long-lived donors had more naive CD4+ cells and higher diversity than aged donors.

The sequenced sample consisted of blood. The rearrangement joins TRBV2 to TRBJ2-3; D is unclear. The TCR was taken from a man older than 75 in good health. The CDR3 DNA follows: TGTGCCAGCAGTGGAACACCTCGGGGCACAGATACGCAGTATTTT. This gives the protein CASSGTPRGTDTQYF.